The 22 T cell receptor beta chains in this list originate from one sample, sequenced in a study of CD8 T cells in ankylosing spondylitis. Each CDR3 protein is one row after TCRdb ran MiXCR on the 5' RACE reads. Of 750,000 to 850,000 distinct CDR3 sequences listed, about an eighth are singletons. Study findings and constraints: Several highly homologous variants made up a TCR beta motif, and this motif appeared characteristic of ankylosing spondylitis blood.

These receptors' targets are unknown. The sequencing sample was made of blood, either unsorted or a sorted T cell fraction (not recorded which). These receptor sequences come from a male donor with ankylosing spondylitis.

This clonotype was picked up a small number of times. The CDR3 region is CSAYSHISYEQYF. CDR3 bases: TGCAGTGCTTACAGCCATATCTCCTACGAGCAGTACTTC. The chain links TRBV20-1 to TRBJ2-7; no definite D call. CDR1 and CDR2 (germline): DFQATT, SNEGSKA (reference sequence). CDR3 length: 13 residues. V dropped 5 bases and J dropped 0 bases, with 11 bases sitting between them.

The chain combines TRBV4-3 with TRBJ2-4; possible D gene TRBD2, 6 bases. CDR1 is LGHNA, CDR2 YSLEER, per germline. The V end was cut by 1 base, the J end by 1 base, with 14 bases between. The CDR3 runs to 17 residues. Here the CDR3 reads CASSQVGPGDAKNIQYF. CDR3 DNA: TGCGCCAGCAGCCAAGTTGGCCCGGGGGACGCCAAAAACATTCAGTACTTC.

The genes are TRBV2 and TRBJ2-1, with D hard to call. Germline lookup yields CDR1 SNHLY and CDR2 FYNNEI. Trimming shortened V by 0 bases and J by 5 bases, and 17 bases separated the two germline ends. The CDR3 contains 17 residues. CDR3 bases: TGTGCCAGCAGTGAAGCTGGCGGAACCTTTACCGACAATGAGCAGTTCTTC. Translation: CASSEAGGTFTDNEQFF.

V and J are TRBV28 and TRBJ1-5; D is perhaps TRBD1 (6 bases). Trimming took off 4 bases at V and 8 bases at J, with 9 bases between the two ends. In germline, CDR1 is MDHEN, CDR2 SYDVKM. The CDR3 sequence is 12 residues long. The CDR3 reads CASSSGVKPQHF. The DNA for the CDR3 is TGTGCCAGCAGTTCAGGGGTGAAGCCCCAGCATTTT.

This clonotype was counted a few times. This chain connects TRBV30 to TRBJ1-2; the D gene is possibly TRBD1 (6 bases). The CDR3 length is 13 residues. Trimming cost V 0 bases and J 13 bases, with 18 bases left between them. CDR1 is GTSNPN, CDR2 SVGIG, per germline (reference sequence). CDR3 in amino acids: CAWSVTDGGGLTF. In DNA form, the CDR3 reads TGTGCCTGGAGTGTTACGGACGGGGGGGGGCTCACCTTC.

This clonotype was detected only a few times. This chain connects TRBV12-3 or TRBV12-4 to TRBJ1-3; unclear D gene. V dropped 2 bases and J dropped 5 bases, with 4 bases sitting between them. CDR3 length: 12 residues. The CDR3 here is CASSLPRNTIYF. As DNA, the CDR3 is TGTGCCAGCAGTTTACCCCGAAACACCATATATTTT.

The rearrangement joins TRBV3-1 to TRBJ2-7; possible D gene TRBD2, 5 bases. V gave up 2 bases and J gave up 0 bases, with 11 bases separating them. Germline CDR1 LGHDT, CDR2 YNNKEL (reference sequence). CDR3 length: 15 residues. Here the CDR3 reads CASSQQPAGSYEQYF. CDR3 sequence (DNA): TGTGCCAGCAGCCAACAACCGGCGGGCTCCTACGAGCAGTACTTC.

V is TRBV28 and J is TRBJ1-1, with D perhaps TRBD1 (5 bases). The CDR3 contains 20 residues. CDR1 MDHEN and CDR2 SYDVKM come from the germline V gene. The ends were cut back, 6 bases at V and 1 base at J, with 30 bases in the middle. The CDR3 here is CASRPGTFLGAEYGNTEAFF. The CDR3 nucleotides are TGTGCCAGCAGACCCGGGACTTTCTTAGGGGCCGAATACGGGAACACTGAAGCTTTCTTT.

This clonotype was found a few times. J is TRBJ2-7 and V is TRBV9, with D possibly called TRBD1 or TRBD2 (5 bases each). The CDR3 is 12 amino acids. The germline gives CDR1 SGDLS, CDR2 YYNGEE. V was clipped by 6 bases and J by 2 bases, with 9 bases between them. CDR3 amino acids: CASMTAAYEQYF. The CDR3 DNA sequence: TGTGCCAGCATGACAGCGGCCTACGAGCAGTACTTC. Based on the CDR3 plus reference TRBV9 and TRBJ2-7, the full variable domain is DSGVTQTPKHLITATGQRVTLRCSPRSGDLSVYWYQQSLDQGLQFLIQYYNGEERAKGNILERFSAQQFPDLHSELNLSSLELGDSALYFCASMTAAYEQYFGPGTRLTVT.

At least ten counts were recorded for this clonotype. V and J are TRBV29-1 and TRBJ2-7, with 7 bases aligning to TRBD2. V shed 7 bases, J shed 1 base, and the junction held 13 bases outside the gene matches. The CDR3 has 15 residues. Germline CDR1 reads SQVTM; CDR2 reads ANQGSEA. DNA of the CDR3: TGCAGCGCTCTTATCGGGGGGTCGGGTTCCTACGAGCAGTACTTC. It translates to CSALIGGSGSYEQYF.

This chain uses TRBV20-1 with TRBJ1-2, with 7 bases that match TRBD1. Germline CDR1 is DFQATT and CDR2 is SNEGSKA (reference sequence). The V gene end was trimmed by 7 bases and the J gene end by 6 bases; junction bases not matched to a gene: 11. This CDR3 has 13 amino acids. DNA for the CDR3: TGCAGTGAAAGACAGGGTCTCAGAGATGGCTACACCTTC. It encodes CSERQGLRDGYTF.

The gene calls are TRBV5-1 and TRBJ2-3, with 13 bases fitting TRBD2. After removal of 4 bases from V and 6 bases from J, the junction contained 5 bases not matched to a gene. The CDR3 loop spans 15 amino acids. Germline V lookup: CDR1 SGHRS, CDR2 YFSETQ. As DNA, the CDR3 is TGCGCCAGCAGCAATGGACTAGCGGGAGCCGATACGCAGTATTTT. Translating gives CASSNGLAGADTQYF.

J is TRBJ2-7 and V is TRBV12-3 or TRBV12-4, with D possibly being TRBD1 or TRBD2 (5 bases each). The V and J ends lost 6 bases and 0 bases respectively, with 12 bases between them. The length of the CDR3 is 14 residues. CDR3 sequence: CASRAGSSSYEQYF. The DNA of the CDR3 is TGTGCCAGCAGAGCAGGGAGTTCCTCCTACGAGCAGTACTTC.

The chain combines TRBV6-2 or TRBV6-3 with TRBJ1-2; D gene uncertain. The CDR3 consists of 13 residues. The germline gives CDR1 MNHEY, CDR2 SVGEGT. Deletions cut 5 bases from V and 2 bases from J, with 9 bases between. The CDR3 DNA sequence: TGTGCCAGCAGTCAGACTCGGAACTATGGCTACACCTTC. This gives the protein CASSQTRNYGYTF.

This clonotype came up many times. This chain joins TRBV5-1 and TRBJ2-2; D not resolved. CDR3 length: 15 residues. Trimming took 1 base from V and 6 from J, leaving 13 bases between them. Germline assignment: CDR1 SGHRS and CDR2 YFSETQ. The CDR3 DNA is TGCGCCAGCAGCTTGATGGGCATGTATGCCGGGGAGCTGTTTTTT. Translation gives CASSLMGMYAGELFF.

V gene TRBV29-1 combines with J gene TRBJ2-1; tentatively, D is TRBD2 (5 bases). Germline CDR1 is SQVTM and CDR2 is ANQGSEA. The V end lost 3 bases, the J end lost 0 bases, and 15 bases lay between the germline ends. CDR3 length: 16 residues. The CDR3 protein is CSVDGPAVSSYNEQFF. The CDR3 DNA follows: TGCAGCGTTGACGGCCCAGCGGTAAGCTCCTACAATGAGCAGTTCTTC.

This sequence joins TRBV4-1 and TRBJ2-2; possibly TRBD2 for D (5 bases). V was shortened by 0 bases and J by 4 bases, with 12 bases between the two germline ends. The CDR3 length is 16 residues. CDR1 and CDR2 from the germline V gene are MGHRA and YSYEKL. CDR3 sequence reads: CASSQDAGGVTGELFF. The CDR3 region has the DNA TGCGCCAGCAGCCAAGATGCTGGAGGAGTCACCGGGGAGCTGTTTTTT.

The DNA of the CDR3 is TGTGCCATCAGCCTACAGGGGGACTATGGCTACACCTTC. Translation: CAISLQGDYGYTF. J is TRBJ1-2 and V is TRBV10-3, with 8 nucleotides matching TRBD1. The CDR3 sequence is 13 residues long. Germline CDR1 reads ENHRY; CDR2 reads SYGVKD. V lost 6 bases to trimming and J lost 3 bases; unmatched junction nucleotides: 3.

The chain recombines TRBV24-1 with TRBJ2-7; 7 bases match TRBD1. The CDR3 is 14 residues long. J gave up 8 bases and V 5 bases, and 11 bases lay outside the gene matches. Germline V CDR1 and CDR2: KGHDR, SFDVKD. The CDR3 sequence: CATSGGTVPGKQYF. In nucleotides, the CDR3 is TGTGCCACCAGTGGGGGGACAGTACCAGGCAAGCAGTACTTC.

There are a few counts of this clonotype. At one boundary the junction diverges from the germline segment, which might be a read error. This rearrangement joins TRBV5-6 to TRBJ2-1; 10 bases match TRBD2. Per the germline V gene, CDR1 is SGHDT and CDR2 is YYEEEE. The CDR3 has 15 amino acids. The CDR3, as DNA: TGTGCCAGCAGCTTGGGGACTAGCGGCTACTATGAGCAGTTCTTC. Translating it yields CASSLGTSGYYEQFF.

Here the CDR3 reads CASRRRGLAGDVSEQYF. DNA of the CDR3: TGTGCCAGCAGACGGCGGGGACTAGCGGGTGATGTATCCGAGCAGTACTTC. The chain is built from TRBV6-1 and TRBJ2-7; 12 positions agree with TRBD2. The CDR3 sequence is 17 residues long. V was clipped by 6 bases and J by 6 bases; unmatched bases: 15. Germline-derived CDR1 and CDR2 are MNHNS and SASEGT.

The genes are TRBV20-1 and TRBJ1-1, with 7 bases lining up with TRBD1. This CDR3 is built from 14 residues. Per germline, CDR1 DFQATT and CDR2 SNEGSKA (reference sequence). V dropped 5 bases and J dropped 5; count of bases not matched to a gene: 11. The CDR3 DNA reads as TGCAGTGCTGGGGTCCGACAGGGAGGGACTGAAGCTTTCTTT. This sequence encodes CSAGVRQGGTEAFF.